Listed below are T cell receptor beta chains from one sample, sequenced in a study of OX40 agonist ivuxolimab in advanced cancers. Here immunoSEQ multiplex PCR was the method, and the copy in TCRdb shows in-frame clones only, minus some. The table shows about 77,000 clones, with 80% to 90% occurring only once. The sequencing used CD4+ or CD8+ T cells sorted from blood, collected in a trial of the OX40 agonist ivuxolimab. The source of these receptors is an adult with an advanced solid tumor such as melanoma, head and neck, liver or kidney cancer. CDR3s include the opening cysteine and the closing phenylalanine or tryptophan. The D gene is left open where the match is weak. Clone size, where shown, is once, few, many, or a class for clones that have expanded.

14 - TRBJ2-7 TRBD1 TRBV6-5 CASSYRQGAYEQYF TGTGCCAGCAGTTATAGACAGGGGGCATACGAGCAGTACTTC
11 - TRBJ2-7 - TRBV11-3 CASSSGEEQYF TGTGCCAGCAGTTCAGGAGAAGAGCAGTACTTC
14 - TRBJ2-5 TRBD2 TRBV9 CASSAGLVQETQYF TGTGCCAGCAGCGCCGGACTAGTCCAAGAGACCCAGTACTTC
15 - TRBJ2-5 TRBD2 TRBV9 CASSPRSGRQETQYF TGTGCCAGCAGCCCGCGTAGCGGGCGGCAAGAGACCCAGTACTTC
13 once TRBJ2-7 - TRBV27 CASSLVGGYEQYF TGTGCCAGCAGTTTAGTAGGAGGCTACGAGCAGTACTTC
14 - TRBJ2-1 - TRBV10-3 CAIKVGGSYNEQFF TGTGCCATCAAGGTGGGGGGCTCCTACAATGAGCAGTTCTTC
14 - TRBJ1-2 - TRBV6-1 CASSGERGVYGYTF TGTGCCAGCAGTGGAGAGAGGGGGGTCTATGGCTACACCTTC
16 - TRBJ2-1 TRBD1 TRBV11-2 CASSLVLDRYYNEQFF TGTGCCAGCAGCTTAGTTCTGGACAGGTACTACAATGAGCAGTTCTTC
14 once TRBJ1-3 - TRBV4-1 CASSQERRGNTIYF TGCGCCAGCAGCCAAGAACGAAGAGGAAACACCATATATTTT
12 - TRBJ1-2 - TRBV6-1 CASKEGNYGYTF TGTGCCAGCAAAGAGGGAAACTATGGCTACACCTTC
14 - TRBJ2-2 - TRBV7-2 CASSLEDFTGELFF TGTGCCAGCAGCTTAGAGGACTTCACCGGGGAGCTGTTTTTT
13 - TRBJ2-1 TRBD1 TRBV12-5 CASSRDRVNEQFF TGTGCTAGTTCCCGAGACAGGGTCAATGAGCAGTTCTTC
18 - TRBJ1-5 - TRBV21-1 CASSANSPATGVNQPQHF TGTGCCAGCAGCGCAAATTCCCCAGCGACAGGGGTCAATCAGCCCCAGCATTTT
12 once TRBJ2-7 - TRBV28 CASSLYSYEQYF TGTGCCAGCAGTTTATATAGCTACGAGCAGTACTTC
16 - TRBJ1-4 - TRBV4-3 CASSQALNRREEKLFF TGCGCCAGCAGCCAAGCTCTTAACCGTAGGGAGGAAAAACTGTTTTTT
14 - TRBJ2-7 - TRBV5-4 CASSPYSSSYEQYF TGTGCCAGCAGCCCCTATTCTAGCTCCTACGAGCAGTACTTC
13 - TRBJ2-7 - TRBV11-3 CASSLGGVYEQYF TGTGCCAGCAGCTTAGGTGGGGTCTACGAGCAGTACTTC
13 - TRBJ1-2 - TRBV11-2 CASGSKTNYGYTF TGTGCCAGCGGGTCGAAGACTAACTATGGCTACACCTTC
17 - TRBJ1-5 - TRBV19 CASSIDGGGRDNQPQHF TGTGCCAGTAGTATAGATGGGGGCGGCAGGGACAATCAGCCCCAGCATTTT
16 - TRBJ2-5 TRBD2 TRBV5-4 CASSLVIAGGSETQYF TGTGCCAGCAGCTTGGTAATAGCGGGGGGCTCTGAGACCCAGTACTTC
16 - TRBJ2-7 TRBD2 TRBV27 CASSLRSGGLSYEQYF TGTGCCAGCAGTTTACGTAGCGGGGGTCTCTCCTACGAGCAGTACTTC
15 - TRBJ2-3 - TRBV6-4 CASSAWGTRTDTQYF TGTGCCAGCAGTGCTTGGGGGACCCGCACAGATACGCAGTATTTT
15 - TRBJ1-5 - TRBV27 CASSLSIYGDQPQHF TGTGCCAGCAGTTTATCGATATATGGGGATCAGCCCCAGCATTTT
13 - TRBJ1-5 - TRBV7-3 CASSPRGGQPQHF TGTGCCAGCAGCCCCCGGGGGGGACAGCCCCAGCATTTT
14 - TRBJ1-6 TRBD1 TRBV5-1 CASSRDRVNSPLHF TGCGCCAGCAGCCGAGACAGGGTTAATTCACCCCTCCACTTT
16 - TRBJ2-5 - TRBV6-1 CASSVSGAGPSETQYF TGTGCCAGCAGTGTCTCAGGCGCAGGTCCATCCGAGACCCAGTACTTC
14 - TRBJ2-1 - TRBV7-2 CASSTGTEYNEQFF TGTGCCAGCAGCACGGGGACCGAGTACAATGAGCAGTTCTTC
15 - TRBJ2-2 - TRBV7-9 CASSLVQQNTGELFF TGTGCCAGCAGCTTAGTACAGCAGAACACCGGGGAGCTGTTTTTT
17 - TRBJ2-1 - TRBV12-5 CASGLDGWGASYNEQFF TGTGCTAGTGGTTTGGACGGGTGGGGGGCCTCCTACAATGAGCAGTTCTTC
15 - TRBJ2-6 - TRBV19 CASSPDGSGANVLTF TGTGCCAGTAGCCCGGACGGCTCTGGGGCCAACGTCCTGACTTTC
14 - TRBJ2-7 - TRBV6-1 CASSETPKGTEQYF TGTGCCAGCAGTGAAACCCCCAAGGGTACCGAGCAGTACTTC